One T cell receptor (beta chain) is described in this entry. The target antigen is unknown. One entry per CDR3 protein, called by TCRdb with MiXCR from the reads. Among fewer than 1,000,000 distinct CDR3 sequences, around a third were seen once, and the ten largest hold more than 13%. The sample is drawn from a study of T cell repertoires in cytomegalovirus infection. Study context: CMV infection plus the matching HLA type was flagged by public TCR beta signatures.

Study conclusions and caveats: Public TCR beta family frequency separated CMV-and-HLA carriers, including in an independent cohort. HLA-C-restricted CMV clonotypes gave the most frequent clonotype in two of eight donors.

The receptor was derived from a human donor in good health (CMV status not recorded). Some clones in this sample may be carry-over from other donors' samples. The sequencing here drew on cultured CD8+ T cells from PBMCs, taken from culture after CMV antigen stimulation.

Here the CDR3 reads CASSLDRAGIYVYTEAFF. In nucleotides, the CDR3 is TGTGCCAGCAGCCTGGATCGGGCAGGGATATACGTTTACACTGAAGCTTTCTTT. This chain joins TRBV5-5 and TRBJ1-1; TRBD1 might be the D (5 bases). The germline V gene encodes CDR1 SGHKS and CDR2 YYEKEE (reference sequence). V lost 4 bases and J 3 bases, leaving 25 bases between the germline ends. This CDR3 region has 18 residues.